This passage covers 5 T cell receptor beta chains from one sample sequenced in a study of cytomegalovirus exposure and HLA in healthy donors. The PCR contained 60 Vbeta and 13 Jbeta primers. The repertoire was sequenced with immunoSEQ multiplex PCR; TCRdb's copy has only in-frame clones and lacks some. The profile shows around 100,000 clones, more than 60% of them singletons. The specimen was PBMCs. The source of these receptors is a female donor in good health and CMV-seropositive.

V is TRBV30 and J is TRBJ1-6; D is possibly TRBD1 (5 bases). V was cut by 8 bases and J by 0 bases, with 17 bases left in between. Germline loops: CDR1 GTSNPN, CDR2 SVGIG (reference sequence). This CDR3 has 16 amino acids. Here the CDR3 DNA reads TGTGCCAGTGGTGGGGCAGGAAGCTCCTATAATTCACCCCTCCACTTT. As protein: CASGGAGSSYNSPLHF.

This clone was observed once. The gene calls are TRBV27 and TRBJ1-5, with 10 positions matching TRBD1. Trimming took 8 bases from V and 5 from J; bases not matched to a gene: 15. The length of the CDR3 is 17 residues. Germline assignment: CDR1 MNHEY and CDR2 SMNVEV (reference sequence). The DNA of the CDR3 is TGTGCCAGCCGCCTCCGTTCCGGGACAGGGGCCGATCAGCCCCAGCATTTT. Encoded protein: CASRLRSGTGADQPQHF.

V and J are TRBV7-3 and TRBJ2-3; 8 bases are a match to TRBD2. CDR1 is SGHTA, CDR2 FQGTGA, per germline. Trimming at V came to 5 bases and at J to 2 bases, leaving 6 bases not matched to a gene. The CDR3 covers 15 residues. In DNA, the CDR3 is TGTGCCAGCAGCCGCACCGGGGGGGACACAGATACGCAGTATTTT. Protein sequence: CASSRTGGDTDTQYF.

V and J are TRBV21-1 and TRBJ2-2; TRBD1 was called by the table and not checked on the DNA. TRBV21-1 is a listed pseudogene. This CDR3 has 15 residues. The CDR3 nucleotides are TGTGCCAGCAGCAAAGCAGGGGATAATAACGGGGAGCTGTTTTTT. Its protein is CASSKAGDNNGELFF.

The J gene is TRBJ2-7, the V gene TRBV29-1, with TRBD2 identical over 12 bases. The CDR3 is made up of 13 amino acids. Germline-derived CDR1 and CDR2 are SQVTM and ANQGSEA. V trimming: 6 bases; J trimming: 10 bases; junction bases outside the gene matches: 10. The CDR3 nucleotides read TGCAGCGTAGCGACTAGCGGGAGTGGGAATCAGTACTTC. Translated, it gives CSVATSGSGNQYF.